This is a list of T cell receptor beta chains from one sample in a study of blood T cell repertoires in COVID-19. Clones were read by immunoSEQ multiplex PCR, and TCRdb kept only the in-frame ones, dropping some. The sample yields tens of thousands of clones, roughly four fifths seen once. Sequenced input: peripheral blood. Every receptor here comes from a human donor in a cohort sampled during active COVID-19. Each CDR3 is given with its conserved first and last residue. D genes are given only for firm matches. Part of the rows lack a size; the others show once, few, many or a class for expanded clones.

D gene: NA
clone size: NA
CDR3 length: 15
V gene: TRBV14
J gene: TRBJ2-6
CDR3 protein: CASSPHTSGANVLTF
CDR3 DNA: TGTGCCAGCAGCCCCCACACCTCTGGGGCCAACGTCCTGACTTTC

D gene: TRBD1
clone size: NA
CDR3 length: 14
V gene: TRBV25-1
J gene: TRBJ1-1
CDR3 protein: CASSSAGGFTEAFF
CDR3 DNA: TGTGCCAGCAGTTCTGCAGGGGGCTTCACTGAAGCTTTCTTT

D gene: NA
clone size: NA
CDR3 length: 16
V gene: TRBV21-1
J gene: TRBJ1-4
CDR3 protein: CASSTSYPGAGEKLFF
CDR3 DNA: TGTGCCAGCAGCACCTCATACCCAGGGGCGGGTGAAAAACTGTTTTTT

D gene: TRBD2
clone size: NA
CDR3 length: 15
V gene: TRBV6-5
J gene: TRBJ2-1
CDR3 protein: CASKRLAGTDNEQFF
CDR3 DNA: TGTGCCAGCAAAAGACTAGCGGGGACCGACAATGAGCAGTTCTTC

D gene: TRBD1
clone size: NA
CDR3 length: 14
V gene: TRBV6-2/TRBV6-3
J gene: TRBJ1-2
CDR3 protein: CASSQTGTAGGYTF
CDR3 DNA: TGTGCCAGCAGTCAAACCGGGACAGCAGGTGGCTACACCTTC

D gene: NA
clone size: NA
CDR3 length: 13
V gene: TRBV18
J gene: TRBJ1-5
CDR3 protein: CASSPAGDQPQHF
CDR3 DNA: TGTGCCAGCTCACCCGCGGGCGACCAGCCCCAGCATTTT

D gene: NA
clone size: once
CDR3 length: 17
V gene: TRBV4-1
J gene: TRBJ1-2
CDR3 protein: CASSQDLRGLGNYGYTF
CDR3 DNA: TGCGCCAGCAGCCAAGACTTACGGGGATTGGGTAACTATGGCTACACCTTC

D gene: TRBD1
clone size: NA
CDR3 length: 14
V gene: TRBV25-1
J gene: TRBJ1-2
CDR3 protein: CASSETGAVYGYTF
CDR3 DNA: TGTGCCAGCAGTGAAACAGGGGCTGTCTATGGCTACACCTTC

D gene: NA
clone size: NA
CDR3 length: 15
V gene: TRBV5-1
J gene: TRBJ2-7
CDR3 protein: CASSLESRTEGEQYF
CDR3 DNA: TGCGCCAGCAGCTTGGAATCCCGGACCGAGGGCGAGCAGTACTTC

D gene: NA
clone size: NA
CDR3 length: 16
V gene: TRBV5-1
J gene: TRBJ1-2
CDR3 protein: CASSMGYRTSLGGYTF
CDR3 DNA: TGCGCCAGCAGCATGGGATACCGGACTTCCTTGGGGGGCTACACCTTC

D gene: TRBD1
clone size: once
CDR3 length: 14
V gene: TRBV30
J gene: TRBJ1-4
CDR3 protein: CAWSVGQGVEKLFF
CDR3 DNA: TGTGCCTGGAGTGTCGGGCAGGGGGTTGAAAAACTGTTTTTT

D gene: TRBD2
clone size: NA
CDR3 length: 15
V gene: TRBV2
J gene: TRBJ2-5
CDR3 protein: CASRTSGAFQETQYF
CDR3 DNA: TGTGCCAGCAGGACTAGCGGGGCTTTCCAAGAGACCCAGTACTTC

D gene: TRBD1
clone size: NA
CDR3 length: 16
V gene: TRBV9
J gene: TRBJ1-2
CDR3 protein: CASSPSGTGFPRGYTF
CDR3 DNA: TGTGCCAGCAGCCCCAGCGGGACAGGGTTTCCTCGTGGCTACACCTTC

D gene: NA
clone size: NA
CDR3 length: 14
V gene: TRBV5-1
J gene: TRBJ1-1
CDR3 protein: CASSFTGMNTEAFF
CDR3 DNA: TGCGCCAGCAGCTTCACAGGGATGAACACTGAAGCTTTCTTT

D gene: NA
clone size: NA
CDR3 length: 13
V gene: TRBV30
J gene: TRBJ1-5
CDR3 protein: CAWSGQAGEPQHF
CDR3 DNA: TGTGCCTGGAGTGGACAGGCCGGGGAGCCCCAGCATTTT

D gene: TRBD2
clone size: NA
CDR3 length: 18
V gene: TRBV4-2
J gene: TRBJ2-3
CDR3 protein: CASSQTSGLAGPTDTQYF
CDR3 DNA: TGTGCCAGCAGCCAAACATCGGGACTAGCGGGACCCACAGATACGCAGTATTTT

D gene: NA
clone size: NA
CDR3 length: 16
V gene: TRBV5-1
J gene: TRBJ1-1
CDR3 protein: CASSSGGVGLGAEAFF
CDR3 DNA: TGCGCCAGCAGCTCGGGGGGAGTCGGCCTGGGGGCTGAAGCTTTCTTT

D gene: NA
clone size: NA
CDR3 length: 12
V gene: TRBV3-1/TRBV3-2
J gene: TRBJ1-1
CDR3 protein: CASSQSSAGAFF
CDR3 DNA: TGTGCCAGCAGCCAATCATCCGCGGGAGCTTTCTTT

D gene: NA
clone size: NA
CDR3 length: 14
V gene: TRBV5-1
J gene: TRBJ1-2
CDR3 protein: CASSLQGSNYGYTF
CDR3 DNA: TGCGCCAGCAGCTTGCAGGGTTCTAACTATGGCTACACCTTC

D gene: NA
clone size: NA
CDR3 length: 14
V gene: TRBV6-4
J gene: TRBJ1-2
CDR3 protein: CASSVGRGGYGYTF
CDR3 DNA: TGTGCCAGCAGTGTGGGTCGAGGGGGCTATGGCTACACCTTC

D gene: NA
clone size: NA
CDR3 length: 11
V gene: TRBV7-2
J gene: TRBJ1-1
CDR3 protein: CASSFITEAFF
CDR3 DNA: TGTGCCAGCAGCTTTATCACTGAAGCTTTCTTT

D gene: NA
clone size: NA
CDR3 length: 14
V gene: TRBV6-5
J gene: TRBJ1-3
CDR3 protein: CASKARATGNTIYF
CDR3 DNA: TGTGCCAGCAAGGCCAGGGCCACTGGAAACACCATATATTTT

D gene: TRBD1
clone size: NA
CDR3 length: 14
V gene: TRBV5-1
J gene: TRBJ2-2
CDR3 protein: CASNGQVGTGELFF
CDR3 DNA: TGCGCCAGCAACGGACAGGTCGGCACCGGGGAGCTGTTTTTT

D gene: TRBD2
clone size: NA
CDR3 length: 18
V gene: TRBV2
J gene: TRBJ2-6
CDR3 protein: CASSQGGLAGTGANVLTF
CDR3 DNA: TGTGCCAGCAGTCAAGGGGGACTAGCGGGGACCGGGGCCAACGTCCTGACTTTC

D gene: NA
clone size: NA
CDR3 length: 13
V gene: TRBV5-6
J gene: TRBJ2-7
CDR3 protein: CASSQGLPYEQYF
CDR3 DNA: TGTGCCAGCAGCCAAGGACTGCCCTACGAGCAGTACTTC

D gene: NA
clone size: few
CDR3 length: 15
V gene: TRBV7-2
J gene: TRBJ2-2
CDR3 protein: CASSQHDRATGELFF
CDR3 DNA: TGTGCCAGCAGCCAACATGACAGAGCCACCGGGGAGCTGTTTTTT

D gene: TRBD1
clone size: NA
CDR3 length: 16
V gene: TRBV7-9
J gene: TRBJ1-1
CDR3 protein: CASSLERGLLGTEAFF
CDR3 DNA: TGTGCCAGCAGCTTAGAAAGGGGGCTTTTGGGGACTGAAGCTTTCTTT

D gene: NA
clone size: NA
CDR3 length: 14
V gene: TRBV6-5
J gene: TRBJ2-5
CDR3 protein: CASNWDNSRGTQYF
CDR3 DNA: TGTGCCAGCAATTGGGACAACAGCCGGGGGACCCAGTACTTC

D gene: NA
clone size: NA
CDR3 length: 15
V gene: TRBV9
J gene: TRBJ1-2
CDR3 protein: CASSPQGRAGEGYTF
CDR3 DNA: TGTGCCAGCAGCCCCCAGGGGAGAGCAGGAGAGGGCTACACCTTC

D gene: NA
clone size: NA
CDR3 length: 14
V gene: TRBV7-3
J gene: TRBJ2-6
CDR3 protein: CASSPSSGANVLTF
CDR3 DNA: TGTGCCAGCAGCCCCTCCTCTGGGGCCAACGTCCTGACTTTC

D gene: NA
clone size: NA
CDR3 length: 14
V gene: TRBV7-9
J gene: TRBJ1-1
CDR3 protein: CASSSQGRITEAFF
CDR3 DNA: TGTGCCAGCAGCTCGCAGGGTCGGATCACTGAAGCTTTCTTT

D gene: TRBD2
clone size: NA
CDR3 length: 16
V gene: TRBV6-6
J gene: TRBJ2-7
CDR3 protein: CASRTRTGTSGDEQYF
CDR3 DNA: TGTGCCAGCAGAACCCGCACCGGGACTAGCGGGGACGAGCAGTACTTC

D gene: TRBD1
clone size: NA
CDR3 length: 15
V gene: TRBV27
J gene: TRBJ2-7
CDR3 protein: CASKVGQGASYEQYF
CDR3 DNA: TGTGCCAGCAAGGTGGGCCAGGGGGCTTCCTACGAGCAGTACTTC

D gene: NA
clone size: NA
CDR3 length: 13
V gene: TRBV15
J gene: TRBJ2-5
CDR3 protein: CATSRDGEETQYF
CDR3 DNA: TGTGCCACCAGCAGAGACGGGGAAGAGACCCAGTACTTC

D gene: NA
clone size: NA
CDR3 length: 14
V gene: TRBV2
J gene: TRBJ1-5
CDR3 protein: CASSVGGTNQPQHF
CDR3 DNA: TGTGCCAGCAGTGTTGGCGGAACCAATCAGCCCCAGCATTTT

D gene: TRBD1
clone size: NA
CDR3 length: 13
V gene: TRBV10-3
J gene: TRBJ1-5
CDR3 protein: CAISWDRNQPQHF
CDR3 DNA: TGTGCCATCAGTTGGGACAGGAATCAGCCCCAGCATTTT

D gene: TRBD1
clone size: NA
CDR3 length: 18
V gene: TRBV7-2
J gene: TRBJ1-2
CDR3 protein: CASSLGPGQGIRNYGYTF
CDR3 DNA: TGTGCCAGCAGCTTAGGTCCGGGACAGGGTATCCGTAACTATGGCTACACCTTC

D gene: TRBD1
clone size: NA
CDR3 length: 15
V gene: TRBV6-1
J gene: TRBJ1-2
CDR3 protein: CASSEVGDRWTGYTF
CDR3 DNA: TGTGCCAGCAGTGAAGTTGGGGACAGGTGGACTGGCTACACCTTC

D gene: TRBD1
clone size: NA
CDR3 length: 14
V gene: TRBV23-1
J gene: TRBJ2-7
CDR3 protein: CASSHRDRGYEQYF
CDR3 DNA: TGCGCCAGCAGTCACCGGGACAGGGGATACGAGCAGTACTTC

D gene: NA
clone size: once
CDR3 length: 15
V gene: TRBV10-3
J gene: TRBJ1-2
CDR3 protein: CAISEEGGSNYGYTF
CDR3 DNA: TGTGCCATCAGTGAAGAAGGGGGTTCTAACTATGGCTACACCTTC

D gene: NA
clone size: NA
CDR3 length: 15
V gene: TRBV3-1/TRBV3-2
J gene: TRBJ1-3
CDR3 protein: CASSSYSYSGNTIYF
CDR3 DNA: TGTGCCAGCAGCTCTTACAGCTACTCTGGAAACACCATATATTTT

D gene: NA
clone size: once
CDR3 length: 17
V gene: TRBV5-1
J gene: TRBJ1-4
CDR3 protein: CASSFTATVATNEKLFF
CDR3 DNA: TGCGCCAGCAGCTTTACAGCCACCGTTGCAACTAATGAAAAACTGTTTTTT

D gene: NA
clone size: NA
CDR3 length: 11
V gene: TRBV11-2
J gene: TRBJ2-1
CDR3 protein: CASKFNNEQFF
CDR3 DNA: TGTGCCAGCAAATTCAACAATGAGCAGTTCTTC

D gene: NA
clone size: NA
CDR3 length: 14
V gene: TRBV7-3
J gene: TRBJ2-6
CDR3 protein: CASSPMSGANVLTF
CDR3 DNA: TGTGCCAGCAGCCCTATGTCCGGGGCCAACGTCCTGACTTTC